This T cell receptor (beta chain) was captured by sequencing in a study of shared clonotypes between healthy human individuals. Study in general: Each donor contributed plates that comprised three CD4 naive, three CD4 memory, two CD8 naive and one CD8 memory.

Authors' processing steps: In the immunoSEQ data, sequences were junction-only and lacked quality scores, so filtering differed. Profiling relied on immunoSEQ multiplex PCR, and the TCRdb table lists in-frame clones only, not all of them. V, J and clone size are taken as reported in that table, and D and trimming were inferred from the DNA itself. In the table there are around 1,900,000 clones, over 85% of which are singletons. The CDR3 sequence is 17 residues long. Losses at the gene ends were 1 base for V and 7 bases for J; bases not matched to a gene: 13. CDR1 is MNHEY and CDR2 is SMNVEV in the germline V gene (reference sequence). Only one count was recorded for this clone. Naive CD8 isolation took CD45RO-negative cells positively selected for CCR7 and excluded terminally differentiated effector memory CD45RA+ cells.

Sequenced: naive CD8+ T cells from PBMCs. The gene calls are TRBV27 and TRBJ2-1, with 7 bases that match TRBD1. The receptor comes from a man younger than 30 in good health. Some clones in this sample may be carry-over from other donors' samples. The chain's CDR3 is CASSLWNLPDRTNEQFF. The DNA for the CDR3 is TGTGCCAGCAGTTTATGGAACTTGCCGGACAGGACAAATGAGCAGTTCTTC.